Included here is one TCR beta chain sequence, with context. The antigen is undetermined. The data belong to a study of vaccination and CD4 T cells after COVID-19. Treatment described: roughly ten-day PBMC culture with coronavirus spike peptide pools or control peptides (ViraFEST assay). The germline V gene has CDR1 MRHNA and CDR2 SNTAGT. V was clipped by 8 bases and J by 3 bases; unmatched bases: 4. The CDR3 covers 13 residues. Cultured CD4+ T cell DNA was sequenced using the Oncomine TCR Beta short-read assay. TCRdb called the PCR reads again in MiXCR, with one record for every CDR3 protein. This sample has about 14,000 distinct CDR3 sequences, with 44% found just once.

This chain joins TRBV6-4 and TRBJ2-3, with 8 positions matching TRBD1. The clonotype comes from a human donor who had recovered from COVID-19. Sequenced input: CD4+ T cells from blood, cultured in vitro. The CDR3 DNA reads as TGTGCCAGCTCACAGGGGGAAACAGATACGCAGTATTTT. This sequence encodes CASSQGETDTQYF.